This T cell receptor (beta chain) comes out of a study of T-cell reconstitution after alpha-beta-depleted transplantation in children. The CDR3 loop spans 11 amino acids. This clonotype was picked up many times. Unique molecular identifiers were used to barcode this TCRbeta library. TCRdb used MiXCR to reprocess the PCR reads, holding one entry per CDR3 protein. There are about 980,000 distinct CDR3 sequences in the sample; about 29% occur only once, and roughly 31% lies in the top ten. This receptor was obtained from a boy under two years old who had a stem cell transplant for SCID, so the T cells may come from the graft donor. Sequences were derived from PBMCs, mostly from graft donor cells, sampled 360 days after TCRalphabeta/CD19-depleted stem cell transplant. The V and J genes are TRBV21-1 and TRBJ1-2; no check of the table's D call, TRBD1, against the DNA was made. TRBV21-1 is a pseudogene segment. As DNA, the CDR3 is TGTGCCAGCAGCAAATACCCAGCAGGGCACTTC. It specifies CASSKYPAGHF.